This T cell receptor (beta chain) is from a study of shared clonotypes between healthy human individuals. Overall study results and limits: The study found lower generation probabilities in non-shared clonotypes than in those shared by all four donors.

CD8 cells classed as naive were CD45RO-negative and positively selected for CCR7, excluding terminally differentiated effector memory CD45RA+ cells. Healthy HIV-negative adults with no recent acute infections or vaccinations were recruited as donors. Every donor, a Caucasian adult, lived in Nashville, Tennessee. Germline CDR1 MNHEY, CDR2 SMNVEV (reference sequence). The CDR3 has 13 residues. Trimming took 0 bases from V and 3 from J, leaving 6 bases between them. The method was immunoSEQ multiplex PCR; TCRdb's version includes in-frame clones alone and lacks a portion of them. The table records some 2.1 million clones, just under 95% of them present only once. Worth noting for this clone: Its antigen is undetermined. This same CDR3 is encoded by further DNA sequences in the sample.

Source material: naive CD8+ T cells from PBMCs. The source is a man aged 18 to 29 in good health. Some clones in this sample may be carry-over from other donors' samples. The rearrangement links TRBV27 to TRBJ2-7; D gene unclear. The CDR3 DNA follows: TGTGCCAGCAGTTTATCAGGCGGCTACGAGCAGTACTTC. This sequence encodes CASSLSGGYEQYF.